This T cell receptor (beta chain) emerged from a study of cytomegalovirus exposure and HLA in healthy donors. This CDR3 contains 16 residues. The J segment lost 5 bases and the V segment lost 5 bases, leaving 10 bases of the junction unmatched. The germline V gene has CDR1 SGHTA and CDR2 FQGNSA. The PCR was carried out with 60 Vbeta primers and 13 Jbeta primers. Assay: immunoSEQ multiplex PCR; the TCRdb copy retains only in-frame clones and omits some. This table holds a few hundred thousand clones, under 80% found once. The sequencing input was PBMCs. The V call is TRBV7-2, the J call TRBJ2-7; 12 bases map to TRBD2. The origin of this receptor is a female donor in good health and CMV-seronegative. The CDR3 loop reads CASSSRLAGAGNEQYF. The CDR3 bases are TGTGCCAGCAGCAGTAGACTAGCGGGAGCTGGAAACGAGCAGTACTTC.